A selection of T cell receptor beta chains follows, all from one sample in a study of identical twins. TCRdb re-derived calls from the 5' RACE reads in MiXCR, one entry per CDR3 protein. The sample shows roughly 250,000 distinct CDR3 sequences, more than 12% of them seen only once. Sequenced sample: memory (CD45RO+) T cells sorted from blood. The receptor source for this set is a woman aged 18-29 years in good health. CDR3s include the opening cysteine and the closing phenylalanine or tryptophan. The D gene is left open where the match is weak. Only some rows state a clone size, as once, few, many or a class for expanded clones.

D gene	clone size	V gene	J gene	CDR3 protein	CDR3 DNA
NA	NA	TRBV14	TRBJ1-1	CASSQDPGEGGGTEAFF	TGTGCCAGCAGCCAAGATCCAGGGGAAGGTGGGGGCACTGAAGCTTTCTTT
TRBD1	few	TRBV12-3/TRBV12-4	TRBJ1-2	CASWGQGNYGYTF	TGTGCCAGCTGGGGACAGGGCAACTATGGCTACACCTTC
NA	few	TRBV12-3/TRBV12-4	TRBJ1-1	CASSLGSEAFF	TGTGCCAGCAGTTTAGGGTCTGAAGCTTTCTTT
NA	many	TRBV6-2/TRBV6-3	TRBJ2-5	CASSPAIGASGETQYF	TGTGCCAGCAGCCCCGCCATTGGAGCTTCGGGTGAGACCCAGTACTTC
NA	few	TRBV10-1	TRBJ1-1	CASSFSVGTEAFF	TGCGCCAGCAGCTTCTCGGTGGGCACTGAAGCTTTCTTT
TRBD2	NA	TRBV20-1	TRBJ2-5	CSASRTSGGRGLTQYF	TGCAGTGCTAGTCGTACTAGCGGGGGGCGGGGGTTAACCCAGTACTTC
NA	many	TRBV20-1	TRBJ1-2	CSADKLDSYGYTF	TGCAGTGCCGATAAATTGGACAGCTATGGCTACACCTTC
NA	few	TRBV25-1	TRBJ2-2	CASRRSSGELFF	TGTGCCAGCCGACGAAGCTCCGGGGAGCTGTTTTTT
NA	NA	TRBV7-2	TRBJ2-7	CASSLSRARYEQYF	TGTGCCAGCAGCTTAAGCAGGGCGCGTTACGAGCAGTACTTC
NA	few	TRBV27	TRBJ2-1	CASSPPYSSYNEQFF	TGTGCCAGCAGTCCCCCATATAGCTCCTACAATGAGCAGTTCTTC
NA	NA	TRBV7-6	TRBJ2-7	CASSLEPGKVYEQYF	TGTGCCAGCAGCTTAGAGCCGGGAAAGGTCTACGAGCAGTACTTC
NA	NA	TRBV7-3	TRBJ2-3	CASTGGRLFDTQYF	TGTGCCAGCACCGGCGGGCGGTTGTTCGATACGCAGTATTTT
TRBD2	few	TRBV19	TRBJ2-7	CASSIPGGPYEQYF	TGTGCCAGTAGTATACCGGGAGGACCCTACGAGCAGTACTTC
NA	few	TRBV6-5	TRBJ2-1	CASSNKNNNEQFF	TGTGCCAGCAGTAACAAGAATAACAATGAGCAGTTCTTC
NA	few	TRBV30	TRBJ2-7	CAWSLFNEQYF	TGTGCCTGGAGTCTATTCAACGAGCAGTACTTC
NA	few	TRBV11-3	TRBJ2-7	CASSLGENYEQYF	TGTGCCAGCAGCTTGGGGGAAAACTACGAGCAGTACTTC
TRBD1	NA	TRBV5-1	TRBJ2-5	CASSYMTGEETQYF	TGCGCCAGCAGCTACATGACAGGGGAAGAGACCCAGTACTTC
TRBD2	NA	TRBV13	TRBJ2-7	CASSLSGEFYEQYF	TGTGCCAGCAGCTTGAGCGGGGAGTTCTACGAGCAGTACTTC